The clone carrying this T cell receptor beta chain has a count of ten or more. The CDR3 contains 15 residues. CDR1 is LNHDA, CDR2 SQIVND, per germline (reference sequence). Trimming at V came to 5 bases and at J to 5 bases, leaving 5 bases not matched to a gene. TCRdb passed the RT-PCR reads through MiXCR, listing each CDR3 protein once. This sample yields tens of thousands of distinct CDR3 sequences, of which about 5% are seen a single time; 2.5% to 3% belongs to the top ten. These data belong to a study of patients and donors after allogeneic stem cell transplantation. The V call is TRBV19, the J call TRBJ1-4; TRBD1 agrees at 10 bases. Sequenced: blood, either unsorted or a sorted T cell fraction (not recorded which). The sequence was collected from a human donor who was either an allogeneic HSCT recipient or a stem cell or donor lymphocyte infusion donor (not recorded which). It is not recorded whose cells these are; they may come from a transplant donor. CDR3 nucleotide sequence: TGTGCCAGTAGTCCTCGACAGGGGGCGAATGAAAAACTGTTTTTT. As protein: CASSPRQGANEKLFF. Based on the CDR3 plus reference TRBV19 and TRBJ1-4, the full variable domain is DGGITQSPKYLFRKEGQNVTLSCEQNLNHDAMYWYRQDPGQGLRLIYYSQIVNDFQKGDIAEGYSVSREKKESFPLTVTSAQKNPTAFYLCASSPRQGANEKLFFGSGTQLSVL.